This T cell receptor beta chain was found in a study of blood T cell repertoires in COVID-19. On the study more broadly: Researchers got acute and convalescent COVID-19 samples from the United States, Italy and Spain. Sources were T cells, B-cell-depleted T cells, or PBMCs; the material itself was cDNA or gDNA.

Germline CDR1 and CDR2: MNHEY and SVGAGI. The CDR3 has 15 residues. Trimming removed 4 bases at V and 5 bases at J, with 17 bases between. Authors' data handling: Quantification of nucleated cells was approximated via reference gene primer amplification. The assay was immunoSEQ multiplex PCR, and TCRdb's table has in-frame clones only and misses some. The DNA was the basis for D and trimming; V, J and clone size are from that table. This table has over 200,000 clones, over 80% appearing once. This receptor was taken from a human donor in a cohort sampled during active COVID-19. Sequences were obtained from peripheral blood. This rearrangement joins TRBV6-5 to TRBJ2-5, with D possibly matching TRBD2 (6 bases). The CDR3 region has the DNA TGTGCCAGCAGTTCCCGGGTAGCGGTTAGGGAGACCCAGTACTTC. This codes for CASSSRVAVRETQYF.